The 11 T cell receptor beta chains in this list originate from one sample, sequenced in a study of blood T cell repertoires in COVID-19. Assay: immunoSEQ multiplex PCR; the TCRdb copy retains only in-frame clones and omits some. This sample carries approximately 250,000 clones, around 90% of them seen once, and the ten largest clones take 4.1%. The specimen sequenced was PBMCs or T cells enriched from blood (not recorded which). The receptors were sampled from a woman between 25 and 40 years old with acute COVID-19.

The chain carries TRBV7-8 and TRBJ2-7; 16 positions match TRBD2. The V gene's germline CDR1 is SGHVS and CDR2 FQNEAQ. The V gene end was trimmed by 6 bases and the J gene end by 7 bases; junction bases not matched to a gene: 9. The CDR3 spans 16 residues. The CDR3 loop reads CASSGGLAGGPGEQYF. The CDR3 bases are TGTGCCAGCAGTGGGGGACTAGCGGGAGGGCCCGGGGAGCAGTACTTC.

The table lists this clone with a few counts. This chain connects TRBV10-1 to TRBJ2-3; no firm D call. V was clipped by 6 bases and J by 1 base, with 11 bases between them. Germline CDR1 and CDR2: WNHNN and SYGVQD (reference sequence). The CDR3 is 14 residues long. The CDR3 DNA reads as TGCGCCAGCAGAAGTGGAAGCGGCACAGATACGCAGTATTTT. Encoded protein: CASRSGSGTDTQYF.

This chain connects TRBV4-1 to TRBJ1-2; D is perhaps TRBD1 (6 bases). V lost 3 bases to trimming and J lost 7 bases, with 27 bases between them. CDR3 size: 18 residues. The germline CDR1 and CDR2 sequences are MGHRA and YSYEKL. The CDR3 region is CASSQLLNRQAPGAGYTF. CDR3 nucleotides: TGCGCCAGCAGCCAGCTATTAAACCGACAGGCCCCAGGTGCTGGCTACACCTTC.

The rearrangement uses TRBV7-8 and TRBJ1-4, with 7 bases identical to TRBD1. The V and J ends lost 3 bases and 3 bases, in that order; junction bases with no gene match: 4. The CDR3 runs 15 residues. Germline-derived CDR1 and CDR2 are SGHVS and FQNEAQ. The CDR3 here is CASSFQGVANEKLFF. CDR3 DNA: TGTGCCAGCAGCTTTCAGGGGGTGGCTAATGAAAAACTGTTTTTT.

The rearrangement links TRBV28 to TRBJ1-5; 7 bases map to TRBD1. CDR1 and CDR2 from the germline V gene are MDHEN and SYDVKM. CDR3 length equals 14 residues. The J segment lost 4 bases and the V segment lost 7 bases, leaving 7 bases of the junction unmatched. As DNA, the CDR3 is TGTGCCAGCACCCCCCACAGGGGTAATCAGCCCCAGCATTTT. This encodes CASTPHRGNQPQHF.

The V gene is TRBV27, the J gene TRBJ2-7; D perhaps matches TRBD1 (5 bases). This CDR3 is 14 amino acids long. With 4 bases removed from V and 7 bases from J, the gap between germline ends came to 17 bases. Germline CDR1 is MNHEY and CDR2 is SMNVEV (reference sequence). CDR3 sequence (DNA): TGTGCCAGCAGTTCGCAGGGCTCGGTGGGGGAGCAGTACTTC. Translation: CASSSQGSVGEQYF.

The V call is TRBV28, the J call TRBJ2-7; D is ambiguous. CDR3 length: 15 amino acids. V dropped 4 bases and J dropped 2 bases, with 15 bases sitting between them. Germline CDR1 reads MDHEN; CDR2 reads SYDVKM. The CDR3 loop is CASSSETTGPYEQYF. The DNA of the CDR3 is TGTGCCAGCAGTTCCGAGACGACGGGTCCCTACGAGCAGTACTTC.

This chain connects TRBV18 to TRBJ2-5, with D maybe TRBD1 (6 bases). The ends were cut back, 0 bases at V and 6 bases at J, with 14 bases in the middle. The germline gives CDR1 KGHSH, CDR2 LQKENI. The CDR3 is 15 amino acids. The CDR3 sequence is CASSPPQGSSQTQYF. The CDR3 nucleotides are TGTGCCAGCTCACCACCACAGGGCTCATCACAGACCCAGTACTTC.

J is TRBJ1-2 and V is TRBV28; 9 bases line up with TRBD1. V gave up 5 bases and J gave up 4 bases; unmatched junction bases: 5. This CDR3 is 14 amino acids long. Germline V lookup: CDR1 MDHEN, CDR2 SYDVKM. The CDR3 is CASSTGTGTYGYTF. The CDR3 region has the DNA TGTGCCAGCAGTACCGGGACAGGGACCTATGGCTACACCTTC.

The rearrangement joins TRBV5-6 to TRBJ2-1, with 7 nucleotides matching TRBD2. The CDR3 sequence is 16 residues long. V lost 4 bases and J lost 8; bases outside the gene matches: 15. Germline CDR1 reads SGHDT; CDR2 reads YYEEEE. This CDR3 is CASSANWGEGSYEQFF. The CDR3 region has the DNA TGTGCCAGCAGCGCCAATTGGGGGGAGGGCAGCTATGAGCAGTTCTTC.

This chain joins TRBV7-6 and TRBJ2-5; D perhaps matches TRBD2 (7 bases). The V end lost 3 bases, the J end lost 2 bases, and 19 bases lay between the germline ends. The germline gives CDR1 SGHVS, CDR2 FNYEAQ. This CDR3 has 17 amino acids. CDR3 sequence (DNA): TGTGCCAGCAGCTTTTCGTGGGGGGGCAAGGATCAAGAGACCCAGTACTTC. Protein sequence: CASSFSWGGKDQETQYF.